This T cell receptor (beta chain) is from a study of OX40 agonist ivuxolimab in advanced cancers. The CDR3 spans 15 residues. The germline V gene has CDR1 MNHEY and CDR2 SMNVEV (reference sequence). V shed 6 bases and J 7 bases; nucleotides not matched to a gene: 11. This table comes from immunoSEQ multiplex PCR, and its TCRdb copy is limited to in-frame clones, with some not included. The table includes some 34,000 clones, 75% to 90% detected once. The gene calls are TRBV27 and TRBJ2-1, with 8 positions matching TRBD2. This sequence originates from an adult with an advanced solid tumor such as melanoma, head and neck, liver or kidney cancer. The source was CD4+ or CD8+ T cells sorted from blood, collected in a trial of the OX40 agonist ivuxolimab. CDR3 DNA: TGTGCCAGCAGCCAAGGAGCGGGAGCAGGGAATGAGCAGTTCTTC. Amino acids: CASSQGAGAGNEQFF.